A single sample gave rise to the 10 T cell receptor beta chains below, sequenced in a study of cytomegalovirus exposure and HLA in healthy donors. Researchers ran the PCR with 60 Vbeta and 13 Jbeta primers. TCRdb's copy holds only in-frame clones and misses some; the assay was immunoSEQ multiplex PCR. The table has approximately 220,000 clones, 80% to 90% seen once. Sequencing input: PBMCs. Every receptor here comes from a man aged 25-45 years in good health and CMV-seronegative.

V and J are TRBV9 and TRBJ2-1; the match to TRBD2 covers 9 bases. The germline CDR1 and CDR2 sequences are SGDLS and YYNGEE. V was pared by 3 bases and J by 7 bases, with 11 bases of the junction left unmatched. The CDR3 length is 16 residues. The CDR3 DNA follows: TGTGCCAGCAGCGCGTCACCGGGACTAGCTGGAAATGAGCAGTTCTTC. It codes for CASSASPGLAGNEQFF.

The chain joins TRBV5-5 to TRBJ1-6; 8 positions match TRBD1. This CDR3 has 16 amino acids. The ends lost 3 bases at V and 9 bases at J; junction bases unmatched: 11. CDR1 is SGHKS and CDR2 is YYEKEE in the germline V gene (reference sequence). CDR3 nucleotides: TGTGCCAGCAGCTCGGGACAGGTTATTATGGCTTCACCCCTCCACTTT. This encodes CASSSGQVIMASPLHF.

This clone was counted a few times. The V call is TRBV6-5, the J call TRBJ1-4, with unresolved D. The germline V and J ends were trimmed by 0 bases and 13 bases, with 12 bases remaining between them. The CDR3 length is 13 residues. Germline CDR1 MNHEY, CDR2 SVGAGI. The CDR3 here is CASSYSNGEVLFF. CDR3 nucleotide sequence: TGTGCCAGCAGTTACTCGAATGGCGAGGTACTGTTTTTT.

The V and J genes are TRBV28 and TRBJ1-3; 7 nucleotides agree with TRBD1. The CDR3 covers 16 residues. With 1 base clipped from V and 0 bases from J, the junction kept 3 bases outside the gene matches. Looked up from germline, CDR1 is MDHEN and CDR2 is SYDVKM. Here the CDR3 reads CASSLSGQSSGNTIYF. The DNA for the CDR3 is TGTGCCAGCAGTTTATCGGGACAGAGCTCTGGAAACACCATATATTTT.

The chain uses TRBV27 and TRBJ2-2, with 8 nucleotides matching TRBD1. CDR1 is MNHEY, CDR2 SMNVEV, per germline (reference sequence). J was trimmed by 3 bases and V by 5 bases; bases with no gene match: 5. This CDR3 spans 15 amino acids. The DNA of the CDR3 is TGTGCCAGCAGTCCGAACAGGGGGGACACCGGGGAGCTGTTTTTT. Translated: CASSPNRGDTGELFF.

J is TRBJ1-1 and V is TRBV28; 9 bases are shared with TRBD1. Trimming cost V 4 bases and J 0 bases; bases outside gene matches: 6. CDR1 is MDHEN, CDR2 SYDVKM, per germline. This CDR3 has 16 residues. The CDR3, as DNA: TGTGCCAGCAGTTCCCCCACAGGGGGCATGAACACTGAAGCTTTCTTT. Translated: CASSSPTGGMNTEAFF.

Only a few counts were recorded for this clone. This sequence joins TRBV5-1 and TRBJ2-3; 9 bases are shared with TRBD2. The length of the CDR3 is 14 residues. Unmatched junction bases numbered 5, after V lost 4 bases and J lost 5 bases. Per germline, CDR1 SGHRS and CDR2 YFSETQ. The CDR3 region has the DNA TGCGCCAGCAGCGGGGCGGGGGGGCAAGATACGCAGTATTTT. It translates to CASSGAGGQDTQYF.

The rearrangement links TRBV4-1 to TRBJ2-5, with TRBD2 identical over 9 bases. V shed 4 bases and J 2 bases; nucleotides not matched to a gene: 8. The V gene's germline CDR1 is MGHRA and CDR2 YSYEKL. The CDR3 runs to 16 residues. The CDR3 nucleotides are TGCGCCAGCAGCCCGTCGTTTCTAGCGGGGCAAGAGACCCAGTACTTC. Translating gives CASSPSFLAGQETQYF.

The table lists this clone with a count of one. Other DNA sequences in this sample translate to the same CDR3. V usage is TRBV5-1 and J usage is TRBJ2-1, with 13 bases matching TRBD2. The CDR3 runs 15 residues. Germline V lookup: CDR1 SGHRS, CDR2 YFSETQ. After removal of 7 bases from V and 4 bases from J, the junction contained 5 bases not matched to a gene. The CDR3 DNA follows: TGCGCCAGCTCGCCGGGACTAGCGGGGTACAATGAGCAGTTCTTC. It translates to CASSPGLAGYNEQFF.

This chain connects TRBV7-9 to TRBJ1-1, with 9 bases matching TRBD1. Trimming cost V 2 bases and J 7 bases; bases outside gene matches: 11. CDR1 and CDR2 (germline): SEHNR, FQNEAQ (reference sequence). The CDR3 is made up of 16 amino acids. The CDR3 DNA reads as TGTGCCAGCAGCTTATGGGACAGGGCCCAGCCCGTTGAAGCTTTCTTT. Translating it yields CASSLWDRAQPVEAFF.